The sequence of this T cell receptor (beta chain) was determined in a study of beta chain features in type 1 diabetes. Sequencing targeted expressed TCRB transcripts, as all isolated RNA had been reverse transcribed. The protocol was immunoSEQ multiplex PCR, while the TCRdb copy is restricted to in-frame clones and leaves out a portion. Found here are roughly 700,000 clones, roughly 13% of them singletons; the top ten hold approximately 0.02%. Comment on this clone: Its target is unknown.

V lost 5 bases and J lost 0, with 11 bases in between. The germline V gene has CDR1 MNHEY and CDR2 SVGAGI. This CDR3 is built from 15 residues. General observations from the study: A closer apparent resemblance between naive, central memory and Treg TCRB repertoires was seen in patients than in healthy donors. HLA influence on TCRB rearrangement stayed unresolved here. The VDJ junctions of type 1 diabetes patients carried fewer insertions and more deletions. Type 1 diabetes patients showed a moderate but significant shortening of TCRB CDR3s in all four CD4+ subsets.

The sequence derives from a man aged 18-30 years with type 1 diabetes. The chain carries TRBV6-5 and TRBJ1-3, with D unclear. The source material was naive CD4+ T cells from blood. CDR3 bases: TGTGCCAGCAGTAGGGCCAGCGTCTCTGGAAACACCATATATTTT. It yields the protein CASSRASVSGNTIYF.